These 22 T cell receptor beta chains share one sample of origin, sequenced in a study of control samples from healthy donors and cancer patients. TCRdb's table, derived via immunoSEQ multiplex PCR, lists solely in-frame clones and lacks some. The table lists about 180,000 clones, more than 80% of them singletons. Sequencing was done on a sample of blood. These receptors came from a young man in good health.

This rearrangement joins TRBV29-1 to TRBJ2-1; TRBD2 aligns across 10 bases. This CDR3 has 14 amino acids. V lost 7 bases to trimming and J lost 4 bases; unmatched junction nucleotides: 7. Germline CDR1 and CDR2: SQVTM and ANQGSEA. The CDR3 sequence is CSAQTSGNYNEQFF. In DNA form, the CDR3 reads TGCAGCGCCCAAACTAGCGGGAATTACAATGAGCAGTTCTTC.

In its sample, this clone was seen once. J is TRBJ1-1 and V is TRBV3-1 (or the pseudogene TRBV3-2); 11 positions agree with TRBD1. The CDR3 has 16 residues. V lost 4 bases, J lost 1 base, and 5 bases stayed unmatched. Germline loops: CDR1 LGHDT, CDR2 YNNKEL (reference sequence). The CDR3 sequence is CASSLGTGGGNTEAFF. As DNA, the CDR3 is TGTGCCAGCAGCCTCGGGACAGGGGGAGGGAACACTGAAGCTTTCTTT.

Comment on this clone: The sample carries other DNA sequences with the same CDR3. The V gene is TRBV5-4, the J gene TRBJ2-3; 7 bases align to TRBD1. Germline V lookup: CDR1 SGHNT, CDR2 YYREEE (reference sequence). J gave up 4 bases and V 2 bases, and 1 base lay outside the gene matches. This CDR3 has 13 amino acids. In DNA, the CDR3 is TGTGCCAGCAGCTTACAGGGGCCAGATACGCAGTATTTT. Translation gives CASSLQGPDTQYF.

The V gene is TRBV11-3, the J gene TRBJ2-2, with a tentative D call TRBD1 (6 bases). CDR3 length: 12 amino acids. The V end was cut by 8 bases, the J end by 6 bases, with 10 bases between. Germline values: CDR1 SGHNT, CDR2 YENEEA. Here the CDR3 DNA reads TGTGCCAGCGGGGGCTCGGCCGGGGAGCTGTTTTTT. Translated: CASGGSAGELFF.

The chain links TRBV10-1 to TRBJ2-4, with a tentative D call TRBD2 (6 bases). There are 16 residues in the CDR3. Trimming took off 7 bases at V and 0 bases at J, with 16 bases between the two ends. Germline loops: CDR1 WNHNN, CDR2 SYGVQD (reference sequence). The CDR3 protein is CASKKGRDLAKNIQYF. In nucleotides, the CDR3 is TGCGCCAGCAAAAAAGGGCGGGACCTAGCCAAAAACATTCAGTACTTC.

V and J are TRBV30 and TRBJ2-3; TRBD1 agrees at 7 bases. With V trimmed by 3 bases and J by 3 bases, 3 bases remained unmatched. The length of the CDR3 is 13 residues. From germline, CDR1 is GTSNPN and CDR2 SVGIG (reference sequence). Written as DNA, the CDR3 is TGTGCCTGGAGACAGGGGTGGACAGATACGCAGTATTTT. Encoded protein: CAWRQGWTDTQYF.

This sequence joins TRBV10-3 and TRBJ1-5; 12 positions agree with TRBD1. The CDR3 totals 18 residues. Losses at the gene ends were 3 bases for V and 4 bases for J; bases not matched to a gene: 10. The germline V gene encodes CDR1 ENHRY and CDR2 SYGVKD. The CDR3 DNA is TGTGCCATCAGTGACCCGGGGACAGGGGGCCTAACTAATCAGCCCCAGCATTTT. It codes for CAISDPGTGGLTNQPQHF.

The rearrangement links TRBV5-6 to TRBJ1-2; D is possibly TRBD1 (5 bases). The CDR3 totals 14 residues. Germline lookup yields CDR1 SGHDT and CDR2 YYEEEE. The germline V and J ends were trimmed by 2 bases and 4 bases, with 12 bases remaining between them. The CDR3 region is CASSFRQSTYGYTF. The CDR3 nucleotides read TGTGCCAGCAGCTTCCGACAGTCTACCTATGGCTACACCTTC.

The chain couples TRBV6-5 to TRBJ1-2, with D perhaps TRBD1 (5 bases). Germline values: CDR1 MNHEY, CDR2 SVGAGI. Trimming shortened V by 7 bases and J by 3 bases, and 12 bases separated the two germline ends. The CDR3 extends over 13 amino acids. This CDR3 reads CASIRQRDYGYTF. DNA of the CDR3: TGTGCCAGCATCCGACAGCGCGACTATGGCTACACCTTC.

This clone was seen only once. As the CDR3 is not closed by the conserved phenylalanine or tryptophan, this likely results from a read error. The CDR3 is CASSFEWNTEAFL. DNA of the CDR3: TGTGCCAGCAGTTTTGAGTGGAACACTGAAGCTTTCCTT. The chain joins TRBV28 to TRBJ1-1; D unclear. The germline gives CDR1 MDHEN, CDR2 SYDVKM. The CDR3 loop spans 13 amino acids. The ends were cut back, 3 bases at V and 1 base at J, with 6 bases in the middle.

CDR3 amino acids: CASMTGSSTGELFF. CDR3 bases: TGTGCCAGCATGACAGGGTCAAGCACCGGGGAGCTGTTTTTT. The rearrangement uses TRBV28 and TRBJ2-2, with 7 bases identical to TRBD1. The CDR3 runs 14 residues. J gave up 4 bases and V 7 bases, and 6 bases lay outside the gene matches. The germline V gene encodes CDR1 MDHEN and CDR2 SYDVKM.

J is TRBJ1-5 and V is TRBV28; possible D gene TRBD1, 5 bases. Trimming took off 5 bases at V and 7 bases at J, with 12 bases between the two ends. Germline CDR1 reads MDHEN; CDR2 reads SYDVKM. The CDR3 has 13 residues. CDR3 nucleotide sequence: TGTGCCAGCAGTCTAACCGGGGACCAGCCCCAGCATTTT. This translates into CASSLTGDQPQHF.

J is TRBJ2-6 and V is TRBV28; D unclear. Trimming removed 2 bases at V and 1 base at J, with 12 bases between. CDR3 length: 17 residues. Per the germline V gene, CDR1 is MDHEN and CDR2 is SYDVKM. As DNA, the CDR3 is TGTGCCAGCAGTTTAGGGCCTCAGATTTCTGGGGCCAACGTCCTGACTTTC. The encoded protein is CASSLGPQISGANVLTF.

The CDR3: CASSSRDGSTDTQYF. The CDR3 region has the DNA TGTGCCAGCAGCTCCCGGGACGGTAGCACAGATACGCAGTATTTT. The chain uses TRBV11-3 and TRBJ2-3, with D possibly being TRBD1 or TRBD2 (5 bases each). The ends were cut back, 4 bases at V and 0 bases at J, with 11 bases in the middle. The CDR3 is 15 amino acids. CDR1 and CDR2 (germline): SGHNT, YENEEA. The whole variable domain, remainder taken from reference TRBV11-3 and TRBJ2-3, is EAGVVQSPRYKIIEKKQPVAFWCNPISGHNTLYWYLQNLGQGPELLIRYENEEAVDDSQLPKDRFSAERLKGVDSTLKIQPAELGDSAVYLCASSSRDGSTDTQYFGPGTRLTVL.

This clone was seen just once. This chain links TRBV10-3 with TRBJ2-7; either TRBD1 or TRBD2 may fit D (5 bases each). CDR1 is ENHRY and CDR2 is SYGVKD in the germline V gene. V shed 3 bases and J shed 2 bases, with 17 bases lying between them. CDR3 length equals 16 residues. In nucleotides, the CDR3 is TGTGCCATCAGTGATAGTTCCGGGACCGCGCCCTACGAGCAGTACTTC. This codes for CAISDSSGTAPYEQYF.

The V gene is TRBV21-1, the J gene TRBJ1-1; the table's D call, TRBD1, was not checked against the DNA. TRBV21-1 is a listed pseudogene. The CDR3 length is 17 residues. The CDR3 spells CASSTSMDRSMNTEAFF. In DNA form, the CDR3 reads TGTGCCAGCAGCACCTCGATGGACAGAAGCATGAACACTGAAGCTTTCTTT.

In nucleotides, the CDR3 is TGTGCCAGCAGCCAAGACGGCAGGGAGCCCGGGGAGCTGTTTTTT. Translated: CASSQDGREPGELFF. The chain recombines TRBV14 with TRBJ2-2; D assignment may be TRBD1 or TRBD2 (5 bases each). V was cut by 0 bases and J by 6 bases, with 11 bases left in between. CDR3 length: 15 residues. The V gene's germline CDR1 is SGHDN and CDR2 FVKESK.

The CDR3 loop is CASSGLGDTEAFF. The CDR3, as DNA: TGTGCCAGCAGCGGTCTGGGGGACACTGAAGCTTTCTTT. The chain couples TRBV6-6 to TRBJ1-1, with D perhaps TRBD1 (5 bases). CDR3 length: 13 amino acids. Trimming left V 6 bases short and J 3 bases short, with 11 bases between. Germline V gene lookup returns CDR1 MNHNY and CDR2 SVGAGI (reference sequence).

The gene calls are TRBV27 and TRBJ1-5; no definite D call. CDR3 size: 16 residues. Trimming took off 5 bases at V and 0 bases at J, with 14 bases between the two ends. The V gene's germline CDR1 is MNHEY and CDR2 SMNVEV (reference sequence). CDR3 DNA: TGTGCCAGCAGTCTCAGGACGGACGGTAGCAATCAGCCCCAGCATTTT. Translation: CASSLRTDGSNQPQHF.

This chain joins TRBV20-1 and TRBJ1-1, with D maybe TRBD1 (5 bases). The CDR3 loop spans 10 amino acids. Trimming took 6 bases from V and 11 from J, leaving 13 bases between them. CDR1 and CDR2 from the germline V gene are DFQATT and SNEGSKA (reference sequence). The CDR3 DNA reads as TGCAGTGCCCCCCAGGGTGAGGCTTTCTTT. Translating it yields CSAPQGEAFF.

Only one count was recorded for this clone. CDR3 amino acids: CASSPKAGANYGYTF. The DNA for the CDR3 is TGCGCCAGCAGCCCAAAAGCCGGGGCTAACTATGGCTACACCTTC. The V gene is TRBV4-3, the J gene TRBJ1-2; D is unresolved. CDR1 is LGHNA and CDR2 is YSLEER in the germline V gene. With 4 bases removed from V and 0 bases from J, the gap between germline ends came to 12 bases. The CDR3 contains 15 residues.

This sequence joins TRBV27 and TRBJ2-3; 8 bases match TRBD2. The ends lost 6 bases at V and 6 bases at J; junction bases unmatched: 11. Germline V gives CDR1 MNHEY, CDR2 SMNVEV (reference sequence). The CDR3 is made up of 15 amino acids. The CDR3, as DNA: TGTGCCAGCAGAATAGCGGGACCCTCCTGGGATACGCAGTATTTT. This encodes CASRIAGPSWDTQYF.